This TCR beta chain was identified during a study of T cell repertoires in cytomegalovirus infection. Turning to the study itself: From public TCR beta signatures came an indication of both CMV infection and matching HLA type. General study findings and limits: Within the response measured ex vivo, HLA-C-restricted CMV-specific TCR beta clonotypes were dominant. Cumulative public TCR beta family frequency identified CMV carriers with the relevant HLA.

Regarding this clonotype: Antigen unknown.

From the reads, TCRdb called clonotypes with MiXCR, one entry per CDR3 protein. The sample shows about 230,000 distinct CDR3 sequences, roughly 23% of them seen only once. This CDR3 spans 17 amino acids. V was cut by 0 bases and J by 0 bases, with 17 bases left in between. From germline, CDR1 is SQVTM and CDR2 ANQGSEA. The chain joins TRBV29-1 to TRBJ1-2; D might be TRBD1 (6 bases). Source material: CD8+ T cells from PBMCs. This TCR was recovered from a human donor in good health (CMV status not recorded). Some clones in this sample may be carry-over from other donors' samples. In DNA, the CDR3 is TGCAGCGTTGAAGATACCGGGACACGGGCCCCTAACTATGGCTACACCTTC. This encodes CSVEDTGTRAPNYGYTF.